This T cell receptor beta chain stems from a study of T cell changes during pregnancy in multiple sclerosis. The CDR3 spans 13 residues. Germline CDR1 and CDR2: MNHNS and SASEGT. V lost 5 bases and J 4 bases, leaving 11 bases between the germline ends. Only in-frame clones appear in the TCRdb table, and some are missing; sequencing was by immunoSEQ multiplex PCR. The sample shows around 35,000 clones, 85% to 95% of them seen only once. The sample was CD4+ T cells from peripheral blood mononuclear cells, taken in the second trimester of pregnancy. This receptor was obtained from a female donor with multiple sclerosis, enrolled in a pregnancy study. J is TRBJ1-2 and V is TRBV6-1; weak D call: TRBD1 (5 bases). CDR3: CASSKDSFYGYTF. The CDR3 DNA reads TGTGCCAGCAGTAAAGACAGCTTCTATGGCTACACCTTC.